One and the same sample provided the 15 T cell receptor beta chains below, sequenced in a study of shared clonotypes between healthy human individuals. TCRdb's table, derived via immunoSEQ multiplex PCR, lists solely in-frame clones and lacks some. The top ten hold about 33% of the sample, which has approximately 710,000 clones, 80% to 95% seen once. Source material: memory CD8+ T cells from PBMCs. Noted subset: CD45RO+ cells pooled with CCR7-negative TemRA cells. The receptors were sampled from a young man in good health. Some clones in this sample may be carry-over from other donors' samples.

The V call is TRBV18, the J call TRBJ2-1, with 13 bases fitting TRBD2. With 2 bases clipped from V and 6 bases from J, the junction kept 7 bases outside the gene matches. CDR1 is KGHSH, CDR2 LQKENI, per germline. There are 17 residues in the CDR3. This chain's CDR3 is CASSPSRLAGGPNEQFF. CDR3 DNA: TGTGCCAGCTCACCATCCAGACTAGCGGGAGGCCCCAATGAGCAGTTCTTC.

The chain carries TRBV28 and TRBJ2-5; unclear D gene. The V end was cut by 3 bases, the J end by 2 bases, with 10 bases between. CDR1 and CDR2 (germline): MDHEN, SYDVKM. The CDR3 covers 14 residues. The CDR3 reads CASSFAELQETQYF. As DNA, the CDR3 is TGTGCCAGCAGTTTCGCGGAGTTACAAGAGACCCAGTACTTC.

On this clone: The same CDR3 is also encoded by other DNA sequences in this sample. The chain carries TRBV9 and TRBJ2-7; perhaps TRBD2 as D (5 bases). This CDR3 region has 14 residues. Germline V gives CDR1 SGDLS, CDR2 YYNGEE. The germline V and J ends were trimmed by 0 bases and 2 bases, with 9 bases remaining between them. The DNA of the CDR3 is TGTGCCAGCAGCGTAGCTGCGGGTGCCTACGAGCAGTACTTC. Protein: CASSVAAGAYEQYF. Based on the CDR3 plus reference TRBV9 and TRBJ2-7, the full variable domain is DSGVTQTPKHLITATGQRVTLRCSPRSGDLSVYWYQQSLDQGLQFLIQYYNGEERAKGNILERFSAQQFPDLHSELNLSSLELGDSALYFCASSVAAGAYEQYFGPGTRLTVT.

This clone occurred a few times. The CDR3 here is CASSAQDGINQPQHF. The CDR3 DNA reads TGTGCCAGCAGCGCCCAGGACGGAATCAATCAGCCCCAGCATTTT. The chain links TRBV9 to TRBJ1-5; D gene uncertain. Trimming left V 3 bases short and J 3 bases short, with 13 bases between. CDR1 and CDR2 (germline): SGDLS, YYNGEE. CDR3 length equals 15 residues.

The V call is TRBV28, the J call TRBJ2-5; D is unresolved. Between the trimmed V and J ends, which lost 5 bases and 1 base, there was a span of 11 bases. Germline values: CDR1 MDHEN, CDR2 SYDVKM. The CDR3 covers 14 residues. CDR3 coding DNA: TGTGCCAGCAGTAATGCCCGGGCCCAAGAGACCCAGTACTTC. Its protein is CASSNARAQETQYF. Supplemented by reference TRBV28 and TRBJ2-5, the full variable domain reads DVKVTQSSRYLVKRTGEKVFLECVQDMDHENMFWYRQDPGLGLRLIYFSYDVKMKEKGDIPEGYSVSREKKERFSLILESASTNQTSMYLCASSNARAQETQYFGPGTRLLVL.

The chain joins TRBV7-6 to TRBJ1-1; 12 nucleotides align to TRBD1. The CDR3 contains 17 residues. Germline lookup yields CDR1 SGHVS and CDR2 FNYEAQ. V lost 4 bases, J lost 1 base, and 7 bases stayed unmatched. The CDR3 loop reads CASSSRDRGLGNTEAFF. Written as DNA, the CDR3 is TGTGCCAGCAGCTCCCGGGACAGGGGGCTCGGGAACACTGAAGCTTTCTTT. Looking up the rest from reference TRBV7-6 and TRBJ1-1 gives the full variable domain: GAGVSQSPRYKVTKRGQDVALRCDPISGHVSLYWYRQALGQGPEFLTYFNYEAQQDKSGLPNDRFSAERPEGSISTLTIQRTEQRDSAMYRCASSSRDRGLGNTEAFFGQGTRLTVV.

A word on this clone: Different DNA sequences within this sample yield the same CDR3. This chain links TRBV11-1 with TRBJ2-7; 7 nucleotides align to TRBD1. The CDR3 runs to 15 residues. V trimming: 4 bases; J trimming: 0 bases; junction bases outside the gene matches: 6. The germline V gene encodes CDR1 SGHAT and CDR2 FQDESV (reference sequence). The CDR3 loop is CASSSRTGSSYEQYF. As DNA, the CDR3 is TGTGCCAGCAGCTCCCGGACAGGAAGCTCCTACGAGCAGTACTTC.

The chain joins TRBV4-2 to TRBJ2-7, with 7 bases aligning to TRBD2. The CDR3 consists of 15 residues. With 0 bases clipped from V and 0 bases from J, the junction kept 2 bases outside the gene matches. The germline CDR1 and CDR2 sequences are LGHNA and YNFKEQ. The CDR3 here is CASSQDWTSSYEQYF. The CDR3 DNA is TGTGCCAGCAGCCAAGATTGGACTAGCTCCTACGAGCAGTACTTC.

The V and J genes are TRBV27 and TRBJ2-5; D possibly corresponds to TRBD1 (5 bases). CDR1 and CDR2 from the germline V gene are MNHEY and SMNVEV (reference sequence). The CDR3 is 15 amino acids. Trimming took off 2 bases at V and 0 bases at J, with 10 bases between the two ends. The CDR3 region is CASSLGYRNQETQYF. CDR3 in DNA: TGTGCCAGCAGTTTAGGCTACAGGAACCAAGAGACCCAGTACTTC.

This chain joins TRBV6-5 and TRBJ1-1; D gene ambiguous. This CDR3 is built from 14 residues. Germline CDR1 MNHEY, CDR2 SVGAGI. The V end lost 5 bases, the J end lost 4 bases, and 14 bases lay between the germline ends. CDR3 in amino acids: CASSVARYRTEAFF. The DNA for the CDR3 is TGTGCCAGCAGTGTGGCCAGGTACCGCACTGAAGCTTTCTTT.

V and J are TRBV6-6 and TRBJ2-1; no firm D call. In germline, CDR1 is MNHNY, CDR2 SVGAGI (reference sequence). The CDR3 spans 13 residues. V was cut by 4 bases and J by 5 bases, with 9 bases left in between. For the CDR3, the DNA is TGTGCCAGCAGTTCGTTTAAAAACAATGAGCAGTTCTTC. This codes for CASSSFKNNEQFF.

The chain uses TRBV5-4 and TRBJ1-2; unclear D gene. The germline CDR1 and CDR2 sequences are SGHNT and YYREEE (reference sequence). The CDR3 is 14 amino acids. Trimming cost V 3 bases and J 7 bases, with 16 bases left between them. The DNA of the CDR3 is TGTGCCAGCAGCTCAACGAGCCTGGCAGGTGGCTACACCTTC. The encoded protein is CASSSTSLAGGYTF.

The rearrangement uses TRBV11-2 and TRBJ2-1; 8 bases map to TRBD1. CDR3 length equals 16 residues. J was trimmed by 10 bases and V by 0 bases; bases with no gene match: 11. Germline loops: CDR1 SGHAT, CDR2 FQNNGV. The CDR3 DNA reads as TGTGCCAGCAGCTTAGATCGGACAGGGTTCCGAGAGGAGCAGTTCTTC. Amino acid sequence: CASSLDRTGFREEQFF.

The chain joins TRBV15 to TRBJ2-4; the D gene is possibly TRBD1 (6 bases). Germline V gene data show CDR1 as LNHNV and CDR2 as YYDKDF (reference sequence). V lost 5 bases and J 0 bases, leaving 14 bases between the germline ends. The CDR3 is 16 residues long. The CDR3 is CATSGLRGLAKNIQYF. For the CDR3, the DNA is TGTGCCACCAGCGGGCTCAGGGGATTAGCCAAAAACATTCAGTACTTC.

This chain joins TRBV19 and TRBJ2-7; no firm D call. This CDR3 is 12 amino acids long. V was trimmed by 11 bases and J by 3 bases, leaving 14 bases between them. Germline V gene data show CDR1 as LNHDA and CDR2 as SQIVND (reference sequence). In nucleotides, the CDR3 is TGTGCCGCTAGTTCGGACGGCTACGAGCAGTACTTC. Its protein product is CAASSDGYEQYF.